Below, 14 T cell receptor beta chains from the same sample are listed, as sequenced in a study of blood T cell repertoires in COVID-19. TCRdb's copy holds only in-frame clones and misses some; the assay was immunoSEQ multiplex PCR. The sample consists of roughly 150,000 clones, more than 80% of them appearing once. Sequences were obtained from peripheral blood. These receptors all come from a middle-aged woman with acute or convalescent COVID-19.

The chain employs TRBV27 and TRBJ2-4; the D is unclear. From germline, CDR1 is MNHEY and CDR2 SMNVEV (reference sequence). This CDR3 has 15 amino acids. Trimming took off 6 bases at V and 4 bases at J, with 16 bases between the two ends. CDR3 sequence reads: CASSTNPSGKNIQYF. The CDR3 DNA reads TGTGCCAGCAGCACCAACCCATCCGGGAAAAACATTCAGTACTTC.

The chain carries TRBV5-1 and TRBJ2-3; 12 nucleotides agree with TRBD2. Germline V gene sequence: CDR1 SGHRS, CDR2 YFSETQ. After removal of 2 bases from V and 4 bases from J, the junction contained 2 bases not matched to a gene. The CDR3 is 15 residues long. The CDR3 DNA sequence: TGCGCCAGCAGCTTCACTAGCGGGAGGCCAGATACGCAGTATTTT. Its translation: CASSFTSGRPDTQYF.

A few counts support this clone. CDR3 in amino acids: CASSYGGAGYEQYF. The DNA for the CDR3 is TGTGCCAGCAGTTACGGGGGGGCCGGGTACGAGCAGTACTTC. V and J are TRBV6-5 and TRBJ2-7, with D tentatively TRBD2 (7 bases). Per the germline V gene, CDR1 is MNHEY and CDR2 is SVGAGI. This CDR3 spans 14 amino acids. Trimming pared 2 bases from V and 4 bases from J, leaving 12 bases between.

The CDR3 DNA follows: TGTGCCAGCAGCCTCGCCGGGACAGGGCTGGAAGATACGCAGTATTTT. Its translation is CASSLAGTGLEDTQYF. The chain recombines TRBV11-2 with TRBJ2-3, with TRBD1 matching over 9 bases. This CDR3 region has 16 residues. The germline V gene encodes CDR1 SGHAT and CDR2 FQNNGV. V lost 5 bases, J lost 5 bases, and 11 bases stayed unmatched.

About this clone itself: This CDR3 is also generated by other DNA sequences in the sample. The CDR3, as DNA: TGTGCCAGTAGTATCAGCGGAGACAATGAGCAGTTCTTC. It translates to CASSISGDNEQFF. V is TRBV19 and J is TRBJ2-1, with D perhaps TRBD2 (5 bases). CDR1 LNHDA and CDR2 SQIVND come from the germline V gene (reference sequence). The length of the CDR3 is 13 residues. V was shortened by 3 bases and J by 5 bases, with 8 bases between the two germline ends. The full variable domain, completed using reference TRBV19 and TRBJ2-1, is DGGITQSPKYLFRKEGQNVTLSCEQNLNHDAMYWYRQDPGQGLRLIYYSQIVNDFQKGDIAEGYSVSREKKESFPLTVTSAQKNPTAFYLCASSISGDNEQFFGPGTRLTVL.

J is TRBJ2-5 and V is TRBV12-3 or TRBV12-4; D is unclear. This CDR3 has 11 amino acids. V was trimmed by 4 bases and J by 4 bases, leaving 4 bases between them. The CDR3 loop reads CASSSRETQYF. CDR3 DNA sequence: TGTGCCAGCAGTTCTAGAGAGACCCAGTACTTC.

This chain uses TRBV28 with TRBJ2-1, with a tentative D call TRBD1 (5 bases). Germline V CDR1 and CDR2: MDHEN, SYDVKM. V lost 9 bases, J lost 2 bases, and 14 bases lay in between. The CDR3 is 14 residues long. CDR3 nucleotide sequence: TGTGCCAGTTTAGGGGCCTACCCCTACAATGAGCAGTTCTTC. This sequence encodes CASLGAYPYNEQFF.

This chain uses TRBV18 with TRBJ2-1, with D possibly matching TRBD1 (6 bases). Deletions cut 8 bases from V and 1 base from J, with 9 bases between. This CDR3 spans 13 amino acids. Germline V gene sequence: CDR1 KGHSH, CDR2 LQKENI. CDR3 sequence (DNA): TGTGCCAGCGGAGGACAGTCCTACAATGAGCAGTTCTTC. Translating gives CASGGQSYNEQFF.

The V and J genes are TRBV28 and TRBJ1-3; D is undetermined. The germline CDR1 and CDR2 sequences are MDHEN and SYDVKM. Trimming took 8 bases from V and 0 from J, leaving 14 bases between them. This CDR3 contains 15 residues. CDR3 sequence reads: CASSRPTRSGNTIYF. In DNA, the CDR3 is TGTGCCAGCTCGAGACCGACTCGCTCTGGAAACACCATATATTTT.

This chain uses TRBV12-5 with TRBJ2-2; tentative D call: TRBD1 (6 bases). The CDR3 totals 17 residues. Trimming took 0 bases from V and 2 from J, leaving 13 bases between them. Germline V gene lookup returns CDR1 LGHNT and CDR2 FRNRAP. The CDR3: CASGLVPRTVNTGELFF. In DNA, the CDR3 is TGTGCTAGTGGTTTGGTACCGCGGACAGTTAACACCGGGGAGCTGTTTTTT.

This clone was seen a few times. The chain uses TRBV7-2 and TRBJ1-1, with 10 bases that match TRBD1. CDR1 is SGHTA and CDR2 is FQGNSA in the germline V gene. The CDR3 has 14 amino acids. J lost 4 bases, V lost 5 bases, and 4 bases had no gene match. CDR3 bases: TGTGCCAGCAGCATGACAGGGGGCATCACTGAAGCTTTCTTT. Protein product: CASSMTGGITEAFF.

The chain carries TRBV4-1 and TRBJ2-4; a weak D match, TRBD1 (5 bases). CDR3 length: 17 amino acids. Germline CDR1 and CDR2: MGHRA and YSYEKL. The V gene lost 0 bases and the J gene lost 0 bases, with 12 bases spanning the gap. The CDR3 nucleotides read TGCGCCAGCAGCCAAGAGAGCAGGGAACTAGCCAAAAACATTCAGTACTTC. It specifies CASSQESRELAKNIQYF.

This chain connects TRBV5-5 to TRBJ1-2; 7 nucleotides agree with TRBD1. The CDR3 has 15 residues. V was clipped by 4 bases and J by 0 bases; unmatched bases: 6. From germline, CDR1 is SGHKS and CDR2 YYEKEE (reference sequence). CDR3 nucleotide sequence: TGTGCCAGCAGCACCGGGACAGCGACTAACTATGGCTACACCTTC. It encodes CASSTGTATNYGYTF.

This rearrangement joins TRBV5-1 to TRBJ2-1, with 7 nucleotides matching TRBD2. The germline V gene has CDR1 SGHRS and CDR2 YFSETQ. The V segment lost 5 bases and the J segment 8 bases; nucleotides outside the gene matches: 10. The CDR3 is made up of 14 amino acids. The CDR3 region has the DNA TGCGCCAGCAGTTCTCCGGGAGGCGAACATGAGCAGTTCTTC. This encodes CASSSPGGEHEQFF.